One sample yielded the 32 T cell receptor beta chains listed below, sequenced in a study of control samples from healthy donors and cancer patients. Measured with immunoSEQ multiplex PCR; TCRdb has only the in-frame clones, and not every one. The sample carries 84,000 or so clones, about nine tenths recorded once. The material sequenced was blood. These receptors originate from a man aged 45-65 years in good health.

The rearrangement links TRBV11-2 to TRBJ2-4; no reliable D call. Looked up from germline, CDR1 is SGHAT and CDR2 is FQNNGV. V was cut by 5 bases and J by 3 bases, with 8 bases left in between. The CDR3 extends over 13 amino acids. This CDR3 is CASSPKSKNIQYF. The CDR3 region has the DNA TGTGCCAGCAGCCCTAAGAGCAAAAACATTCAGTACTTC.

The chain joins TRBV18 to TRBJ1-5; D remains ambiguous. V lost 3 bases and J lost 1, with 10 bases in between. The length of the CDR3 is 15 residues. CDR1 and CDR2 (germline): KGHSH, LQKENI. The CDR3 loop reads CASSPEGRSNQPQHF. The DNA for the CDR3 is TGTGCCAGCTCACCCGAGGGCAGGAGCAATCAGCCCCAGCATTTT. Full variable domain (rest looked up from reference TRBV18 and TRBJ1-5): NAGVMQNPRHLVRRRGQEARLRCSPMKGHSHVYWYRQLPEEGLKFMVYLQKENIIDESGMPKERFSAEFPKEGPSILRIQQVVRGDSAAYFCASSPEGRSNQPQHFGDGTRLSIL.

The chain links TRBV6-2 or TRBV6-3 to TRBJ1-1, with D uncertain. CDR1 is MNHEY and CDR2 is SVGEGT in the germline V gene. Trimming cost V 6 bases and J 3 bases, with 8 bases left between them. This CDR3 is 12 amino acids long. CDR3 bases: TGTGCCAGCAGCCTACTCCACACTGAAGCTTTCTTT. Its translation is CASSLLHTEAFF.

The chain links TRBV2 to TRBJ1-2; no clear D. Trimming left V 7 bases short and J 5 bases short, with 17 bases between. The CDR3 runs 14 residues. CDR1 and CDR2 from the germline V gene are SNHLY and FYNNEI. The CDR3 DNA reads TGTGCCAGCATGGGATCGTCTGGGGTATATGGCTACACCTTC. It yields the protein CASMGSSGVYGYTF.

This rearrangement joins TRBV21-1 to TRBJ2-7; TRBD1 is the table's D call, not checked against the DNA. TRBV21-1 is noted as a pseudogene. This CDR3 has 17 residues. The chain's CDR3 is CASSKDKVGDKAYEQYF. The CDR3 DNA sequence: TGTGCCAGCAGCAAAGACAAGGTAGGGGACAAGGCCTACGAGCAGTACTTC.

V and J are TRBV6-5 and TRBJ2-2; possible D gene TRBD2, 6 bases. V was cut by 10 bases and J by 3 bases, with 9 bases left in between. Germline CDR1 and CDR2: MNHEY and SVGAGI. The CDR3 extends over 12 amino acids. The CDR3 sequence: CAMGLYTGELFF. DNA for the CDR3: TGTGCCATGGGACTTTACACCGGGGAGCTGTTTTTT.

The chain recombines TRBV19 with TRBJ2-3, with 7 bases fitting TRBD2. CDR1 LNHDA and CDR2 SQIVND come from the germline V gene (reference sequence). Losses at the gene ends were 3 bases for V and 2 bases for J; bases not matched to a gene: 2. The CDR3 extends over 14 amino acids. This chain's CDR3 is CASSIGTTTDTQYF. Written as DNA, the CDR3 is TGTGCCAGTAGTATCGGGACTACCACAGATACGCAGTATTTT.

This chain joins TRBV7-9 and TRBJ2-3; 11 bases are a match to TRBD2. Germline trimming cut 3 bases from V and 3 bases from J; bases unmatched to any gene: 14. Germline lookup yields CDR1 SEHNR and CDR2 FQNEAQ (reference sequence). The CDR3 consists of 19 residues. The CDR3 bases are TGTGCCAGCAGCTTGAGAACTAGCGGGGGTTCCAGGTGGACAGATACGCAGTATTTT. Protein sequence: CASSLRTSGGSRWTDTQYF. The full variable domain, rest sourced from reference TRBV7-9 and TRBJ2-3, is DTGVSQNPRHKITKRGQNVTFRCDPISEHNRLYWYRQTLGQGPEFLTYFQNEAQLEKSRLLSDRFSAERPKGSFSTLEIQRTEQGDSAMYLCASSLRTSGGSRWTDTQYFGPGTRLTVL.

This chain uses TRBV6-6 with TRBJ1-4, with a possible D match to TRBD1 (6 bases). The V and J ends lost 2 bases and 4 bases respectively, with 8 bases between them. CDR1 is MNHNY, CDR2 SVGAGI, per germline (reference sequence). The CDR3 totals 14 residues. CDR3 nucleotide sequence: TGTGCCAGCAGTTACGGACAGAATAATGAAAAACTGTTTTTT. Translated: CASSYGQNNEKLFF.

This clone was detected once. V gene TRBV4-1 combines with J gene TRBJ2-1; 9 nucleotides align to TRBD1. Trimming at V came to 2 bases and at J to 8 bases, leaving 13 bases not matched to a gene. The V gene's germline CDR1 is MGHRA and CDR2 YSYEKL. This CDR3 region has 17 residues. The CDR3 loop is CASSQIYRGPRGDEQFF. The CDR3 bases are TGCGCCAGCAGCCAAATATACAGGGGGCCGAGAGGGGATGAGCAGTTCTTC.

The chain carries TRBV7-9 and TRBJ1-2; D is uncertain. The germline V gene encodes CDR1 SEHNR and CDR2 FQNEAQ (reference sequence). V shed 1 base and J shed 1 base, with 10 bases lying between them. The CDR3 loop spans 15 amino acids. CDR3 nucleotide sequence: TGTGCCAGCAGCTTAGGGGTAGTGGATAACTATGGCTACACCTTC. Translated, it gives CASSLGVVDNYGYTF.

The chain combines TRBV5-1 with TRBJ1-2, with TRBD1 as a possible D gene (6 bases). Trimming shortened V by 4 bases and J by 2 bases, and 12 bases separated the two germline ends. The CDR3 consists of 14 residues. The V gene's germline CDR1 is SGHRS and CDR2 YFSETQ. The CDR3 nucleotides are TGCGCCAGCAGCCCTGGACAGATCAACTATGGCTACACCTTC. Translated: CASSPGQINYGYTF.

The chain combines TRBV5-1 with TRBJ1-4; no reliable D call. Germline V gene lookup returns CDR1 SGHRS and CDR2 YFSETQ. This CDR3 has 15 residues. Trimming took off 3 bases at V and 8 bases at J, with 17 bases between the two ends. CDR3 bases: TGCGCCAGCAGCTCGGAGGGCCCTTTGAGGGAAAAACTGTTTTTT. Its translation is CASSSEGPLREKLFF.

The gene calls are TRBV5-4 and TRBJ1-1; D may be TRBD1 (5 bases). CDR1 SGHNT and CDR2 YYREEE come from the germline V gene (reference sequence). V dropped 4 bases and J dropped 1 base, with 17 bases sitting between them. The CDR3 spans 16 residues. The chain's CDR3 is CASSQHGHLKNTEAFF. DNA for the CDR3: TGTGCCAGCAGCCAACACGGACATCTAAAGAACACTGAAGCTTTCTTT.

The V gene is TRBV5-1, the J gene TRBJ2-2; D call uncertain. Per the germline V gene, CDR1 is SGHRS and CDR2 is YFSETQ. With 5 bases removed from V and 1 base from J, the gap between germline ends came to 9 bases. The CDR3 loop spans 14 amino acids. The CDR3 spells CASRKSGNTGELFF. For the CDR3, the DNA is TGCGCCAGCAGGAAATCAGGGAACACCGGGGAGCTGTTTTTT.

Written as DNA, the CDR3 is TGTGCCAGCAGTGAACACAGCTATGGCTACACCTTC. Residues: CASSEHSYGYTF. The gene calls are TRBV25-1 and TRBJ1-2; D gene ambiguous. The length of the CDR3 is 12 residues. Germline V gene lookup returns CDR1 MGHDK and CDR2 SYGVNS. V lost 2 bases and J lost 4, with 5 bases in between.

The rearrangement links TRBV5-1 to TRBJ1-6; no firm D call. Per the germline V gene, CDR1 is SGHRS and CDR2 is YFSETQ. V shed 4 bases and J shed 6 bases, with 14 bases lying between them. The CDR3 extends over 15 amino acids. Written as DNA, the CDR3 is TGCGCCAGCAGCAACGGAGTCAGTGGTAATTCACCCCTCCACTTT. This codes for CASSNGVSGNSPLHF.

This clone was observed a single time. The genes are TRBV6-5 and TRBJ2-2; D is undetermined. This CDR3 spans 15 amino acids. From germline, CDR1 is MNHEY and CDR2 SVGAGI. V was pared by 4 bases and J by 11 bases, with 20 bases between. As DNA, the CDR3 is TGTGCCAGCAGTTCATTTCGCCGCTACGCCTGTGAGCTGTTTTTT. Its translation: CASSSFRRYACELFF.

This sequence joins TRBV5-4 and TRBJ1-1; D gene uncertain. V shed 0 bases and J shed 1 base, with 7 bases lying between them. The CDR3 runs 14 residues. CDR1 SGHNT and CDR2 YYREEE come from the germline V gene (reference sequence). For the CDR3, the DNA is TGTGCCAGCAGCTTGGGTCTTGCGAACACTGAAGCTTTCTTT. Its protein product is CASSLGLANTEAFF.

The V and J genes are TRBV19 and TRBJ1-1; TRBD1 matches 10 bases. CDR3 length: 15 residues. V shed 5 bases, J shed 5 bases, and the junction held 8 bases outside the gene matches. Looked up from germline, CDR1 is LNHDA and CDR2 is SQIVND (reference sequence). The CDR3 spells CASSAERTGGTEAFF. CDR3 DNA: TGTGCCAGTAGTGCGGAGCGGACAGGGGGAACTGAAGCTTTCTTT.

The chain uses TRBV3-1 (or the pseudogene TRBV3-2) and TRBJ2-7, with D hard to call. Germline CDR1 and CDR2: LGHDT and YNNKEL (reference sequence). V was pared by 1 base and J by 8 bases, with 15 bases between. The CDR3 is 14 amino acids. DNA of the CDR3: TGTGCCAGCAGCCAAGGGATAGGATCCGGGCAGCAGTACTTC. Protein product: CASSQGIGSGQQYF.

The J gene is TRBJ1-2, the V gene TRBV20-1, with D perhaps matching TRBD1 (5 bases). V lost 4 bases, J lost 8 bases, and 8 bases lay in between. This CDR3 region has 10 residues. Germline lookup yields CDR1 DFQATT and CDR2 SNEGSKA (reference sequence). CDR3 bases: TGCAGTGCTAAAGGGGACGGCTACACCTTC. Amino acids: CSAKGDGYTF.

This chain connects TRBV6-2 or TRBV6-3 to TRBJ2-5; D is perhaps TRBD1 or TRBD2 (5 bases each). This CDR3 is built from 13 residues. The germline V gene has CDR1 MNHEY and CDR2 SVGEGT. The V end was cut by 4 bases, the J end by 2 bases, with 8 bases between. CDR3 sequence: CASSSGRQETQYF. CDR3 sequence (DNA): TGTGCCAGCAGTTCAGGGAGACAAGAGACCCAGTACTTC.

On this clone: This sample includes further DNA sequences coding for the same CDR3. The chain employs TRBV7-9 and TRBJ2-3; 8 nucleotides line up with TRBD2. CDR1 SEHNR and CDR2 FQNEAQ come from the germline V gene (reference sequence). The CDR3 consists of 15 residues. V lost 5 bases and J lost 0; bases outside the gene matches: 4. CDR3 DNA sequence: TGTGCCAGCAGCCGGGGGGGTCCTAGCACAGATACGCAGTATTTT. The encoded protein is CASSRGGPSTDTQYF.

As concerns this clone: An end of the junction does not agree with germline; a read error may underlie this. This sequence joins TRBV19 and TRBJ1-4; no firm D call. Germline CDR1 LNHDA, CDR2 SQIVND (reference sequence). CDR3 size: 15 residues. CDR3 in DNA: TGTGCGAGTAATAGGGCGAGTGCAACTAATGAAAAACTGTTTTTT. Protein sequence: CASNRASATNEKLFF.

The chain carries TRBV24-1 and TRBJ2-7, with 9 nucleotides matching TRBD1. V shed 4 bases and J 2 bases; nucleotides not matched to a gene: 11. This CDR3 region has 17 residues. The germline gives CDR1 KGHDR, CDR2 SFDVKD. The CDR3 is CATSDHTGTGNPYEQYF. CDR3 bases: TGTGCCACCAGTGACCATACCGGGACAGGGAACCCCTACGAGCAGTACTTC.

The chain uses TRBV6-1 and TRBJ1-5, with TRBD1 identical over 10 bases. The CDR3 consists of 17 residues. Looked up from germline, CDR1 is MNHNS and CDR2 is SASEGT. After removal of 4 bases from V and 2 bases from J, the junction contained 8 bases not matched to a gene. CDR3 bases: TGTGCCAGCAGTGGGACAGGGGGGCCTCTTGGCAATCAGCCCCAGCATTTT. Protein: CASSGTGGPLGNQPQHF.

The CDR3: CAWNKLADSYEQYF. The CDR3, as DNA: TGTGCCTGGAATAAGCTAGCGGACTCCTACGAGCAGTACTTC. The rearrangement joins TRBV30 to TRBJ2-7, with TRBD2 matching over 7 bases. CDR1 is GTSNPN, CDR2 SVGIG, per germline (reference sequence). Trimming removed 4 bases from V and 0 bases from J; junction bases left unmatched: 6. The CDR3 runs 14 residues.

The V call is TRBV19, the J call TRBJ2-5; D call uncertain. In germline, CDR1 is LNHDA, CDR2 SQIVND (reference sequence). Trimming took 4 bases from V and 4 from J, leaving 16 bases between them. The CDR3 is 15 residues long. The CDR3 nucleotides are TGTGCCAGTAGTACTATAGGCCCCCTGGGAGAGACCCAGTACTTC. Translation: CASSTIGPLGETQYF.

The rearrangement joins TRBV24-1 to TRBJ1-2, with 11 bases fitting TRBD1. From germline, CDR1 is KGHDR and CDR2 SFDVKD. Trimming removed 2 bases from V and 5 bases from J; junction bases left unmatched: 9. The CDR3 consists of 17 residues. CDR3 nucleotide sequence: TGTGCCACCAGTGATTCCCCGGGACAGGGGGGGAGTTATGGCTACACCTTC. Encoded protein: CATSDSPGQGGSYGYTF.

The rearrangement uses TRBV21-1 and TRBJ2-2. TRBV21-1 is assigned pseudogene status. The CDR3 is 12 amino acids. The CDR3 DNA reads as TGTGCCAGGATAGGTGATACCGGGGAGCTGTTTTTT. Residues: CARIGDTGELFF.

This chain uses TRBV5-1 with TRBJ1-6, with a weak D call TRBD1 (5 bases). CDR3 length: 16 residues. Germline V gene sequence: CDR1 SGHRS, CDR2 YFSETQ. Trimming shortened V by 4 bases and J by 8 bases, and 19 bases separated the two germline ends. DNA of the CDR3: TGCGCCAGCAGCCGACAGTCTCCCGGTCGTGATTCACCCCTCCACTTT. It yields the protein CASSRQSPGRDSPLHF.